Below, one T cell receptor beta chain is given with its context. What it recognizes is unknown. The data were taken from a study of CD8+ T cells in alopecia areata. Study-wide results and caveats: While tofacitinib was given, many expanded lesional clones persisted in scalp and blood.

The treatment: oral pan-JAK inhibitor, 5-10 mg twice daily. Following extraction, RNA underwent reverse transcription to cDNA, which served as the sequencing template. Only in-frame clones appear in the TCRdb table, and some are missing; sequencing was by immunoSEQ multiplex PCR. The sample includes 95,000 to 100,000 clones, 61% of them seen just once. CDR1 is SGHDT and CDR2 is YYEEEE in the germline V gene. This CDR3 is 14 amino acids long. With 4 bases removed from V and 6 bases from J, the gap between germline ends came to 16 bases. The TCR originated in a human donor with alopecia areata. The sequences come from CD8+ T cells sorted from blood, collected at week 4, from a patient treated with tofacitinib. The chain recombines TRBV5-6 with TRBJ1-2; TRBD1 is a possible D gene (6 bases). CDR3 bases: TGTGCCAGCAGCGTGGATGGCCCAGGGGATGGCTACACCTTC. Translation gives CASSVDGPGDGYTF.